This is a list of T cell receptor beta chains from one sample in a study of shared clonotypes between healthy human individuals. Clones were read by immunoSEQ multiplex PCR, and TCRdb kept only the in-frame ones, dropping some. The repertoire holds about 320,000 clones, with around nine tenths as singletons. The sample comprised memory CD8+ T cells sorted from blood. The receptors derive from a man aged 18 to 29 in good health. The CDR3 runs from the conserved cysteine through the conserved F or W. D genes are given only for firm matches. Rows give clone size only sometimes, using once, few, many, or a class for an expanded clone.

j_call clone_size v_call d_call cdr3_aa cdr3_nt
TRBJ2-7 NA TRBV7-2 NA CASSLGRGNEQYF TGTGCCAGCAGCTTAGGAAGAGGGAACGAGCAGTACTTC
TRBJ2-1 NA TRBV7-8 NA CASSHDPSWNEQFF TGTGCCAGCAGCCACGACCCATCGTGGAATGAGCAGTTCTTC
TRBJ2-1 NA TRBV4-1 TRBD1 CASSQEFWRQGVYNEQFF TGCGCCAGCAGCCAAGAGTTTTGGCGACAGGGGGTCTACAATGAGCAGTTCTTC
TRBJ1-6 medium-sized TRBV7-9 NA CASSSGFTNSPLHF TGTGCCAGCAGCTCCGGATTCACCAATTCACCCCTCCACTTT
TRBJ1-1 NA TRBV6-5 NA CASSYSSGEAFF TGTGCCAGCAGTTACTCAAGCGGTGAAGCTTTCTTT
TRBJ1-1 NA TRBV4-3 NA CASSQFGTEAFF TGCGCCAGCAGCCAATTTGGCACTGAAGCTTTCTTT
TRBJ2-5 NA TRBV11-2 NA CASSHQTSAQETQYF TGTGCCAGCAGCCATCAGACCTCAGCTCAAGAGACCCAGTACTTC
TRBJ2-7 NA TRBV14 NA CASSQAAMSSYEQYF TGTGCCAGCAGCCAGGCAGCTATGAGCTCCTACGAGCAGTACTTC
TRBJ2-2 NA TRBV7-9 NA CASSDNWPGELFF TGTGCCAGCAGCGACAATTGGCCCGGGGAGCTGTTTTTT
TRBJ2-3 NA TRBV2 TRBD1 CASSGQGAWDTQYF TGTGCCAGCAGCGGACAGGGGGCTTGGGATACGCAGTATTTT
TRBJ1-1 many TRBV30 NA CAWSVRWAGRRGTEAFF TGTGCCTGGAGTGTACGCTGGGCGGGTCGCCGGGGGACTGAAGCTTTCTTT
TRBJ2-7 NA TRBV21-1 NA CASSKGGYSYEQYF TGTGCCAGCAGCAAAGGGGGGTACTCCTACGAGCAGTACTTC
TRBJ2-7 NA TRBV7-9 NA CASSPGQGNEQYF TGTGCCAGCAGCCCCGGGCAGGGCAACGAGCAGTACTTC
TRBJ1-2 once TRBV27 NA CASSSGNYGYTF TGTGCCAGCAGTTCAGGGAACTATGGCTACACCTTC
TRBJ2-7 once TRBV27 NA CASSPTLGGYEQYF TGTGCCAGCAGTCCCACCCTGGGGGGCTACGAGCAGTACTTC
TRBJ2-1 once TRBV2 TRBD2 CASSGLAGDNEQFF TGTGCCAGCAGCGGACTAGCGGGCGACAATGAGCAGTTCTTC
TRBJ2-7 NA TRBV29-1 NA CSVTTGSSYEQYF TGCAGCGTTACCACAGGCAGCTCCTACGAGCAGTACTTC